These 6 T cell receptor beta chains were all obtained from the same sample, sequenced in a study of blood T cells in healthy people across ages. A second PCR of about 7 to 12 cycles used a sample-barcoded 5' primer and a J-beta primer mix. TCRdb reprocessed the 5' RACE reads via MiXCR and lists one record per CDR3 protein. This table has 600,000 to 850,000 distinct CDR3 sequences, around 46% appearing once. Specimen: blood. Receptors were obtained from a woman aged 55-69 years in good health.

The genes are TRBV30 and TRBJ2-1; D uncertain. The V gene lost 0 bases and the J gene lost 9 bases, with 15 bases spanning the gap. CDR1 GTSNPN and CDR2 SVGIG come from the germline V gene (reference sequence). The CDR3 spans 14 residues. The CDR3 nucleotides read TGTGCCTGGAGTGTTGGGTCCCGCAGACGTGAGCAGTTCTTC. This encodes CAWSVGSRRREQFF.

This clonotype was counted a few times. A much larger clone differs by one base, so this may be a read error. V is TRBV29-1 and J is TRBJ2-3; perhaps TRBD2 as D (6 bases). The CDR3 spans 13 residues. Deletions cut 7 bases from V and 0 bases from J, with 11 bases between. Germline CDR1 is SQVTM and CDR2 is ANQGSEA. CDR3 sequence reads: CSGLGTSTDTQYF. CDR3 coding DNA: TGCAGCGGCTTAGGGACTAGCACAGATACGCAGTATTTT.

This clonotype turned up a few times. The J gene is TRBJ1-6, the V gene TRBV7-9, with D perhaps TRBD1 (6 bases). Germline CDR1 is SEHNR and CDR2 is FQNEAQ (reference sequence). This CDR3 has 15 amino acids. V dropped 1 base and J dropped 9 bases, with 13 bases sitting between them. This CDR3 is CASSLGAGDASPLHF. CDR3 nucleotides: TGTGCCAGCAGCTTAGGGGCAGGGGACGCTTCACCCCTCCACTTT.

As to this clonotype: The junction departs from the called germline gene at one end, perhaps through a read error. The CDR3 here is CAGSQQNALAGRVTDTQYF. In DNA, the CDR3 is TGCGCCGGCAGCCAGCAAAACGCACTAGCGGGGCGGGTAACAGATACGCAGTATTTT. This sequence joins TRBV4-3 and TRBJ2-3, with 10 bases lining up with TRBD2. This CDR3 is 19 amino acids long. CDR1 is LGHNA and CDR2 is YSLEER in the germline V gene.

The count of this clonotype is one. An end of the junction does not agree with germline; a read error may underlie this. This chain uses TRBV6-2 or TRBV6-3 with TRBJ1-2; 9 nucleotides align to TRBD1. The CDR3 covers 13 residues. Looked up from germline, CDR1 is MNHEY and CDR2 is SVGEGT. This chain's CDR3 is CASSTGTGYDYTF. The CDR3 bases are TGTGCCAGCAGTACCGGGACAGGGTATGACTACACCTTC.

The chain couples TRBV20-1 to TRBJ1-5; D perhaps matches TRBD1 (5 bases). V was clipped by 1 base and J by 6 bases, with 7 bases between them. The germline CDR1 and CDR2 sequences are DFQATT and SNEGSKA (reference sequence). The CDR3 spans 12 residues. CDR3 nucleotides: TGCAGTGCTAGAGGGGGGTCTCAGCCCCAGCATTTT. Protein sequence: CSARGGSQPQHF.